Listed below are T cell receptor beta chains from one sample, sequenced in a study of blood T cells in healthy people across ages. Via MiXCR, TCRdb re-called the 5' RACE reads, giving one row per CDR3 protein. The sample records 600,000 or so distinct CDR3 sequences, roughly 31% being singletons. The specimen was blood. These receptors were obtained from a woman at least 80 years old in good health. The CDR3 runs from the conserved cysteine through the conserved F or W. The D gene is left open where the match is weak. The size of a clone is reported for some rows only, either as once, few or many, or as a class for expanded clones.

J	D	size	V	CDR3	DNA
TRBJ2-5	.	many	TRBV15	CATSKIGGETQYF	TGTGCCACCAGCAAAATAGGGGGTGAGACCCAGTACTTC
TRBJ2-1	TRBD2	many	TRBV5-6	CASSLVRGGNEQFF	TGTGCCAGCAGCCTAGTTCGGGGGGGAAATGAGCAGTTCTTC
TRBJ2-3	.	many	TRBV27	CASSNTGTDTQYF	TGTGCCAGCAGTAATACCGGCACAGATACGCAGTATTTT
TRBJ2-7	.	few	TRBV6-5	CASSGGTLGEQYF	TGTGCCAGCAGTGGGGGGACCTTGGGTGAGCAGTACTTC
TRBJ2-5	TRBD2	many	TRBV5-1	CASSLAAGGPKQETQYF	TGCGCCAGCAGCTTGGCGGCGGGGGGGCCCAAGCAAGAGACCCAGTACTTC
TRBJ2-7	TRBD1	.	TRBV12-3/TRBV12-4	CASSFRQGVEQYF	TGTGCCAGCAGTTTTCGGCAGGGGGTCGAGCAGTACTTC
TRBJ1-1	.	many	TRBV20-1	CSATPGDTEAFF	TGCAGTGCTACCCCCGGGGACACTGAAGCTTTCTTT
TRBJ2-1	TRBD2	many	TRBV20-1	CSARVIAGYNEQFF	TGCAGTGCTAGAGTCATAGCGGGTTACAATGAGCAGTTCTTC
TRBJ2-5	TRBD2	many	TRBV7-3	CASSSGGHKETQYF	TGTGCCAGCAGCTCGGGGGGGCATAAAGAGACCCAGTACTTC
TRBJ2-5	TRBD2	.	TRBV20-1	CSASGKVGGAGETQYF	TGTAGTGCTAGTGGGAAGGTCGGGGGGGCCGGGGAGACCCAGTACTTC
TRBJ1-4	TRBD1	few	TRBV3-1	CASSTRTGGGEKLFF	TGTGCCAGCAGCACCCGGACAGGGGGTGGAGAAAAACTGTTTTTT
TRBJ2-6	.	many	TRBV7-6	CASSQTRGSGANVLTF	TGTGCCAGCAGCCAAACCCGGGGCTCTGGGGCCAACGTCCTGACTTTC
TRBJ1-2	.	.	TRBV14	CASSQQRDRRNYGYTF	TGTGCCAGCAGCCAACAAAGGGACCGCCGAAACTATGGCTACACCTTC
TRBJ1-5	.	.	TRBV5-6	CASSLGGGRGQPQHF	TGTGCCAGCAGCTTGGGGGGGGGCCGCGGTCAGCCCCAGCATTTT
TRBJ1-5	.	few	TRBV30	CAWRQDTNQPQHF	TGTGCCTGGAGACAGGATACCAATCAGCCCCAGCATTTT
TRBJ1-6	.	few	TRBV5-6	CASSLAPGSSSPLHF	TGTGCCAGCAGCTTGGCCCCAGGTTCCAGTTCACCCCTCCACTTT
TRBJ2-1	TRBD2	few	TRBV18	CASSPESSGSYNEQFF	TGTGCCAGCTCACCAGAGTCTAGCGGGTCCTACAATGAGCAGTTCTTC
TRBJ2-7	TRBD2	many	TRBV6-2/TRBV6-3	CASSYLAGYEQYF	TGTGCCAGCAGTTACTTAGCGGGCTACGAGCAGTACTTC
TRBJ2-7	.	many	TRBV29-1	CSVRTGSYEQYF	TGCAGCGTCCGGACTGGCTCCTACGAGCAGTACTTC
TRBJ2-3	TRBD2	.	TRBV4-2	CASSQDSATSGGALTDTQYF	TGTGCCAGCAGCCAAGATTCCGCGACTAGCGGGGGGGCATTAACAGATACGCAGTATTTT
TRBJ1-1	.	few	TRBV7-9	CASTSASGWGNTEAFF	TGTGCCAGCACCTCGGCGTCGGGGTGGGGAAACACTGAAGCTTTCTTT
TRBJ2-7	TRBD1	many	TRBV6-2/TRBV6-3	CASDRGGNEQYF	TGTGCCTCGGACAGGGGAGGAAACGAGCAGTACTTC
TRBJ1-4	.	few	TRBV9	CASSVAGQNEKLFF	TGTGCCAGCAGCGTAGCTGGACAGAATGAAAAACTGTTTTTT
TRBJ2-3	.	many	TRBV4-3	CASSQDLGVGIHTDTQYF	TGCGCCAGCAGCCAAGATCTAGGGGTAGGGATACACACAGATACGCAGTATTTT
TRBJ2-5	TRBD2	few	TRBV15	CATSLPSGGGVTQYF	TGTGCCACCAGCTTACCTAGCGGGGGCGGGGTGACCCAGTACTTC
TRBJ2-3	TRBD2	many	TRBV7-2	CASSSQAGSRDTQYF	TGTGCCAGCAGCTCCCAAGCGGGGTCAAGGGATACGCAGTATTTT
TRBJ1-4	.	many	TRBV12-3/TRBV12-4	CASSLVISTNEKLFF	TGTGCCAGCAGTTTAGTGATATCAACTAATGAAAAACTGTTTTTT
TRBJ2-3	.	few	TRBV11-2	CASSLEGWRGRTDTQYF	TGTGCCAGCAGCTTAGAGGGGTGGCGGGGTCGCACAGATACGCAGTATTTT
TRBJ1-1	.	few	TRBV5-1	CASSLGPHTEAFF	TGCGCCAGCAGCTTGGGGCCTCACACTGAAGCTTTCTTT
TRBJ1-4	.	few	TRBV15	CATSRKRELFF	TGTGCCACCAGCAGAAAGAGGGAACTGTTTTTT
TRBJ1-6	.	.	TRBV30	CAWRKGMNSPLHF	TGTGCCTGGAGGAAGGGGATGAATTCACCCCTCCACTTT